This record covers a single T cell receptor beta chain. The antigen remains unidentified. This sample was taken from a study of cytomegalovirus exposure and HLA in healthy donors. For the study at large: Unique TCRs from HLA-typed donors, around 93 million of them, were held in an early data release. Most genotyped donors, over 70% of about 430, had Caucasian-associated genetic ancestry. Findings of the study overall: The records held CMV serostatus as the only immune exposure information. Most CMV-associated TCR beta chains appeared HLA-restricted in a later analysis.

The CDR3 sequence is 15 residues long. V was clipped by 4 bases and J by 0 bases, with 10 bases between them. CDR1 is SGHVS, CDR2 FQNEAQ, per germline. Both 60 Vbeta primers and 13 Jbeta primers went into the PCR. The data were produced by immunoSEQ multiplex PCR, yet TCRdb's version contains in-frame clones alone and is incomplete. This table has 83,000 or so clones, roughly 79% appearing once. The material sequenced was PBMCs. The V call is TRBV7-8, the J call TRBJ1-5, with D maybe TRBD1 (5 bases). This receptor was identified in a female donor in good health and CMV-seronegative. The CDR3 DNA is TGTGCCAGCAGCTCAGGGAGGGTTAGCAATCAGCCCCAGCATTTT. This codes for CASSSGRVSNQPQHF.